What follows are 26 T cell receptor beta chains derived from one specimen sequenced in a study of blood T cell repertoires in COVID-19. Profiling relied on immunoSEQ multiplex PCR, and the TCRdb table lists in-frame clones only, not all of them. The sample carries almost 300,000 clones, just under 90% recorded once. The sequencing sample was made of peripheral blood. The source of these receptors is a woman aged 25-40 years with COVID-19, enrolled during active disease.

This chain uses TRBV3-1 (or the pseudogene TRBV3-2) with TRBJ2-7, with no clear D. The CDR3 is made up of 13 amino acids. With 0 bases removed from V and 4 bases from J, the gap between germline ends came to 7 bases. Germline V gene lookup returns CDR1 LGHDT and CDR2 YNNKEL (reference sequence). This chain's CDR3 is CASSQEFTYEQYF. DNA for the CDR3: TGTGCCAGCAGCCAAGAGTTCACTTACGAGCAGTACTTC.

This sequence joins TRBV14 and TRBJ1-2; TRBD1 might be the D (6 bases). Germline V CDR1 and CDR2: SGHDN, FVKESK. Trimming cost V 1 base and J 6 bases, with 12 bases left between them. This CDR3 region has 14 residues. The CDR3 here is CASSQVPRGDGYTF. CDR3 nucleotide sequence: TGTGCCAGCAGCCAAGTCCCCAGGGGTGATGGCTACACCTTC. Supplemented by reference TRBV14 and TRBJ1-2, the full variable domain reads EAGVTQFPSHSVIEKGQTVTLRCDPISGHDNLYWYRRVMGKEIKFLLHFVKESKQDESGMPNNRFLAERTGGTYSTLKVQPAELEDSGVYFCASSQVPRGDGYTFGSGTRLTVV.

This chain links TRBV2 with TRBJ2-3; 9 nucleotides match TRBD1. CDR3 size: 16 residues. Trimming at V came to 7 bases and at J to 3 bases, leaving 11 bases not matched to a gene. Germline CDR1 and CDR2: SNHLY and FYNNEI. The CDR3 bases are TGTGCCAGCATACTCTTTGACAGGGGGGAAACAGATACGCAGTATTTT. As protein: CASILFDRGETDTQYF. Full variable domain (missing parts from reference TRBV2 and TRBJ2-3): EPEVTQTPSHQVTQMGQEVILRCVPISNHLYFYWYRQILGQKVEFLVSFYNNEISEKSEIFDDQFSVERPDGSNFTLKIRSTKLEDSAMYFCASILFDRGETDTQYFGPGTRLTVL.

This clone was counted once. The CDR3 DNA reads as TGTGCCAGCAGTTCGGTGAACTCCTACGAGCAGTACTTC. Its protein product is CASSSVNSYEQYF. V and J are TRBV6-5 and TRBJ2-7, with D hard to call. CDR3 size: 13 residues. V was clipped by 4 bases and J by 0 bases, with 7 bases between them. Germline assignment: CDR1 MNHEY and CDR2 SVGAGI.

V gene TRBV12-3 or TRBV12-4 combines with J gene TRBJ2-7; the D gene is possibly TRBD2 (5 bases). The CDR3 loop spans 13 amino acids. Trimming left V 6 bases short and J 0 bases short, with 9 bases between. CDR3 amino acids: CASRLGSSYEQYF. The CDR3 coding sequence is TGTGCCAGCAGGCTGGGGAGCTCCTACGAGCAGTACTTC.

J is TRBJ2-3 and V is TRBV6-2 or TRBV6-3, with D perhaps matching TRBD2 (5 bases). Germline V lookup: CDR1 MNHEY, CDR2 SVGEGT. The ends were cut back, 6 bases at V and 4 bases at J, with 20 bases in the middle. This CDR3 contains 16 residues. In DNA form, the CDR3 reads TGTGCCAGCAGCACCACTATTTGGGTCGGGGCAGATACGCAGTATTTT. It codes for CASSTTIWVGADTQYF.

The chain joins TRBV19 to TRBJ1-5, with D unresolved. The germline V gene has CDR1 LNHDA and CDR2 SQIVND (reference sequence). V was shortened by 5 bases and J by 11 bases, with 10 bases between the two germline ends. CDR3 length: 11 amino acids. The CDR3 loop is CASSFPGAQHF. CDR3 DNA: TGTGCCAGTAGTTTTCCCGGGGCCCAGCATTTT.

This chain joins TRBV28 and TRBJ1-6, with D possibly TRBD1 on 6 matching bases. There are 17 residues in the CDR3. Germline V gene sequence: CDR1 MDHEN, CDR2 SYDVKM. V lost 6 bases, J lost 2 bases, and 17 bases lay in between. The chain's CDR3 is CASRIRGYLTYNSPLHF. CDR3 coding DNA: TGTGCCAGCAGAATCAGGGGCTACCTAACCTATAATTCACCCCTCCACTTT.

The V call is TRBV19, the J call TRBJ1-2, with 7 bases matching TRBD1. This CDR3 has 13 amino acids. The J segment lost 5 bases and the V segment lost 7 bases, leaving 7 bases of the junction unmatched. Germline CDR1 reads LNHDA; CDR2 reads SQIVND (reference sequence). In nucleotides, the CDR3 is TGTGCCAGTACCGATGACAGGGTATATGGCTACACCTTC. Protein: CASTDDRVYGYTF.

J is TRBJ2-2 and V is TRBV15; D unresolved. The CDR3 is made up of 16 amino acids. The germline V gene has CDR1 LNHNV and CDR2 YYDKDF (reference sequence). The V gene lost 0 bases and the J gene lost 6 bases, with 14 bases spanning the gap. CDR3 loop: CATSRDFTSRAGELFF. DNA for the CDR3: TGTGCCACCAGCAGAGATTTTACCTCGAGAGCCGGGGAGCTGTTTTTT.

The J gene is TRBJ2-7, the V gene TRBV5-6; a weak D match, TRBD1 (5 bases). This CDR3 is built from 16 residues. Germline V gene lookup returns CDR1 SGHDT and CDR2 YYEEEE. V was pared by 0 bases and J by 0 bases, with 13 bases between. The CDR3 here is CASSLVPDSSSYEQYF. CDR3 coding DNA: TGTGCCAGCAGCTTGGTCCCCGACAGTAGCTCCTACGAGCAGTACTTC.

The chain joins TRBV5-1 to TRBJ2-3; 7 bases are a match to TRBD2. V trimming: 2 bases; J trimming: 3 bases; junction bases outside the gene matches: 6. This CDR3 has 15 residues. CDR1 and CDR2 from the germline V gene are SGHRS and YFSETQ. The CDR3 sequence is CASSFPGGFTDTQYF. The DNA for the CDR3 is TGCGCCAGCAGCTTCCCGGGGGGTTTTACAGATACGCAGTATTTT.

The chain uses TRBV3-1 (or the pseudogene TRBV3-2) and TRBJ1-6; 10 bases match TRBD1. The V and J ends lost 7 bases and 11 bases, in that order; junction bases with no gene match: 8. Germline V gene data show CDR1 as LGHDT and CDR2 as YNNKEL (reference sequence). The CDR3 spans 14 residues. Written as DNA, the CDR3 is TGTGCCAGCACCCGGGACAGGGGCTTAACACCCCTCCACTTT. This translates into CASTRDRGLTPLHF.

The CDR3 here is CASSLSTGVGTDTQYF. CDR3 nucleotide sequence: TGTGCCAGCAGCTTGTCTACGGGGGTGGGCACAGATACGCAGTATTTT. This sequence joins TRBV7-6 and TRBJ2-3; the D gene is possibly TRBD2 (6 bases). Per the germline V gene, CDR1 is SGHVS and CDR2 is FNYEAQ. V lost 3 bases and J lost 1, with 14 bases in between. The CDR3 runs 16 residues.

The genes are TRBV11-2 and TRBJ2-7; possibly TRBD1 for D (7 bases). V was cut by 5 bases and J by 0 bases, with 14 bases left in between. The germline CDR1 and CDR2 sequences are SGHAT and FQNNGV. This CDR3 is built from 15 residues. The CDR3 reads CASSEHQGGSYEQYF. CDR3 in DNA: TGTGCCAGCAGCGAACACCAGGGGGGCTCCTACGAGCAGTACTTC.

The rearrangement links TRBV18 to TRBJ2-5; 9 nucleotides match TRBD1. The CDR3 is 14 amino acids. V shed 4 bases, J shed 3 bases, and the junction held 3 bases outside the gene matches. The V gene's germline CDR1 is KGHSH and CDR2 LQKENI. The CDR3 DNA sequence: TGTGCCAGCTCACGATGGACAGGGGAAGAGACCCAGTACTTC. Protein sequence: CASSRWTGEETQYF.

The chain has TRBV7-9 and TRBJ1-1; D gene unclear. The CDR3 runs 14 residues. Germline CDR1 reads SEHNR; CDR2 reads FQNEAQ (reference sequence). Trimming cost V 1 base and J 1 base, with 7 bases left between them. This CDR3 reads CASSLVGANTEAFF. CDR3 in DNA: TGTGCCAGCAGCTTAGTAGGAGCGAACACTGAAGCTTTCTTT. Full variable domain (rest looked up from reference TRBV7-9 and TRBJ1-1): DTGVSQNPRHKITKRGQNVTFRCDPISEHNRLYWYRQTLGQGPEFLTYFQNEAQLEKSRLLSDRFSAERPKGSFSTLEIQRTEQGDSAMYLCASSLVGANTEAFFGQGTRLTVV.

CDR3 bases: TGTGCCAGCAGTTTTCTGGGTCCCCAAGGGGTCAATGAAAAACTGTTTTTT. Encoded protein: CASSFLGPQGVNEKLFF. The chain uses TRBV27 and TRBJ1-4, with D possibly being TRBD1 (5 bases). Germline loops: CDR1 MNHEY, CDR2 SMNVEV (reference sequence). Trimming took 3 bases from V and 5 from J, leaving 19 bases between them. The CDR3 spans 17 residues.

This CDR3 is CAWTGQGYYEQYF. CDR3 bases: TGTGCCTGGACCGGACAGGGCTACTACGAGCAGTACTTC. V is TRBV30 and J is TRBJ2-7; 8 bases align to TRBD1. The trim removed 4 bases at V and 3 bases at J, leaving 5 bases unmatched. The V gene's germline CDR1 is GTSNPN and CDR2 SVGIG (reference sequence). The CDR3 loop spans 13 amino acids. Full variable domain (missing parts from reference TRBV30 and TRBJ2-7): SQTIHQWPATLVQPVGSPLSLECTVEGTSNPNLYWYRQAAGRGLQLLFYSVGIGQISSEVPQNLSASRPQDRQFILSSKKLLLSDSGFYLCAWTGQGYYEQYFGPGTRLTVT.

The rearrangement uses TRBV4-1 and TRBJ2-7; TRBD2 is a possible D gene (6 bases). The CDR3 contains 17 residues. V lost 3 bases to trimming and J lost 2 bases, with 20 bases between them. Germline lookup yields CDR1 MGHRA and CDR2 YSYEKL. The CDR3 sequence: CASSHYVAGTQAYEQYF. DNA for the CDR3: TGCGCCAGCAGCCACTACGTAGCCGGGACTCAAGCCTACGAGCAGTACTTC.

The chain recombines TRBV5-1 with TRBJ1-2; D is unclear. CDR1 SGHRS and CDR2 YFSETQ come from the germline V gene. Trimming took off 7 bases at V and 4 bases at J, with 11 bases between the two ends. The CDR3 loop spans 12 amino acids. The CDR3 here is CASGEDLYGYTF. CDR3 nucleotide sequence: TGCGCCAGCGGGGAGGACCTCTATGGCTACACCTTC.

The chain uses TRBV19 and TRBJ1-6; the D gene is possibly TRBD1 (5 bases). The V gene's germline CDR1 is LNHDA and CDR2 SQIVND (reference sequence). The CDR3 contains 14 residues. Trimming shortened V by 4 bases and J by 10 bases, and 14 bases separated the two germline ends. The CDR3, as DNA: TGTGCCAGTAGTAAATCGCAGGGAAAGTCACCCCTCCACTTT. It specifies CASSKSQGKSPLHF.

This chain links TRBV6-4 with TRBJ2-7, with TRBD1 matching over 8 bases. The trim removed 4 bases at V and 2 bases at J, leaving 4 bases unmatched. The CDR3 sequence is 14 residues long. The V gene's germline CDR1 is MRHNA and CDR2 SNTAGT. The CDR3 DNA is TGTGCCAGCAGTGTTGGGACAGGTACCTACGAGCAGTACTTC. Protein product: CASSVGTGTYEQYF.

The chain is built from TRBV6-4 and TRBJ1-2; TRBD1 is a possible D gene (5 bases). The germline CDR1 and CDR2 sequences are MRHNA and SNTAGT. This CDR3 has 15 residues. V was pared by 3 bases and J by 8 bases, with 19 bases between. The CDR3 reads CASSEGSGGFYGYTF. CDR3 DNA: TGTGCCAGCAGTGAGGGCTCCGGGGGATTCTACGGCTACACCTTC.

The sample holds one count of this clone. The chain combines TRBV4-1 with TRBJ2-7; 10 bases align to TRBD1. This CDR3 spans 15 amino acids. V lost 1 base and J lost 2; bases outside the gene matches: 2. Germline CDR1 MGHRA, CDR2 YSYEKL. The CDR3 sequence is CASSQGGQGAYEQYF. The CDR3, as DNA: TGCGCCAGCAGCCAAGGAGGACAGGGGGCCTACGAGCAGTACTTC.

DNA for the CDR3: TGTGCCACCAGTGACGCGGACATGAACACCGGGGAGCTGTTTTTT. Translation: CATSDADMNTGELFF. This rearrangement joins TRBV24-1 to TRBJ2-2; maybe TRBD1 (5 bases). Trimming took 4 bases from V and 1 from J, leaving 9 bases between them. CDR3 size: 15 residues. Germline-derived CDR1 and CDR2 are KGHDR and SFDVKD.